The 21 T cell receptor beta chains listed next were all sequenced from one sample in a study of cytomegalovirus exposure and HLA in healthy donors. It was with 60 Vbeta and 13 Jbeta primers that the PCR ran. Assay used: immunoSEQ multiplex PCR; TCRdb lists only in-frame clones, some missing. The sample consists of about 100,000 clones, roughly 80% of them appearing once. Material for sequencing was PBMCs. These receptors were taken from a woman aged 40 to 55 in good health and CMV-seronegative.

The chain joins TRBV11-2 to TRBJ1-2; weak D call: TRBD1 (5 bases). V lost 5 bases to trimming and J lost 0 bases, with 16 bases between them. CDR3 length: 16 amino acids. Germline V CDR1 and CDR2: SGHAT, FQNNGV. The CDR3 spells CASSGGTADPNYGYTF. DNA for the CDR3: TGTGCCAGCAGCGGGGGGACCGCCGATCCTAACTATGGCTACACCTTC.

There are a few counts of this clone. This sequence joins TRBV15 and TRBJ2-7; possibly TRBD2 for D (5 bases). Between the trimmed V and J ends, which lost 0 bases and 6 bases, there was a span of 9 bases. The CDR3 consists of 13 residues. CDR1 is LNHNV and CDR2 is YYDKDF in the germline V gene (reference sequence). CDR3 DNA sequence: TGTGCCACCAGCAGAGATGCGCTAGCCGAGCAGTACTTC. Its translation is CATSRDALAEQYF. The full variable domain, in which reference TRBV15 and TRBJ2-7 provide the parts outside the CDR3, is DAMVIQNPRYQVTQFGKPVTLSCSQTLNHNVMYWYQQKSSQAPKLLFHYYDKDFNNEADTPDNFQSRRPNTSFCFLDIRSPGLGDTAMYLCATSRDALAEQYFGPGTRLTVT.

The chain carries TRBV6-1 and TRBJ1-1, with 7 bases lining up with TRBD1. Germline loops: CDR1 MNHNS, CDR2 SASEGT. The CDR3 consists of 14 residues. Trimming cost V 7 bases and J 11 bases; bases outside gene matches: 16. The DNA for the CDR3 is TGTGCCAGCACTTTTCCTGGGCAAGGGGGCCGGGCTTTCTTT. This translates into CASTFPGQGGRAFF.

The genes are TRBV29-1 and TRBJ2-7, with 8 bases lining up with TRBD1. The CDR3 loop spans 13 amino acids. The germline V gene has CDR1 SQVTM and CDR2 ANQGSEA. The trim removed 4 bases at V and 3 bases at J, leaving 5 bases unmatched. Here the CDR3 reads CSVGNDRGYEQYF. CDR3 DNA sequence: TGCAGCGTTGGGAATGACAGGGGCTACGAGCAGTACTTC.

The rearrangement uses TRBV6-1 and TRBJ2-2; 12 nucleotides agree with TRBD2. The germline gives CDR1 MNHNS, CDR2 SASEGT. The CDR3 covers 15 residues. After removal of 2 bases from V and 6 bases from J, the junction contained 1 base not matched to a gene. The CDR3 sequence: CASSELAGGAGELFF. The CDR3 DNA sequence: TGTGCCAGCAGTGAACTAGCGGGGGGGGCCGGGGAGCTGTTTTTT.

The V call is TRBV18, the J call TRBJ2-1, with D uncertain. CDR3 length: 16 amino acids. Germline lookup yields CDR1 KGHSH and CDR2 LQKENI. The V gene lost 1 base and the J gene lost 2 bases, with 12 bases spanning the gap. The CDR3 spells CASSPLGTEAYNEQFF. The CDR3 DNA reads as TGTGCCAGCTCACCACTAGGTACAGAAGCCTACAATGAGCAGTTCTTC.

This clone has more than one count but fewer than ten. In DNA form, the CDR3 reads TGTGCCAGCAGAAGGGGGCCGGCTAATGAAAAACTGTTTTTT. Protein product: CASRRGPANEKLFF. V gene TRBV6-5 combines with J gene TRBJ1-4, with 7 bases that match TRBD1. There are 14 residues in the CDR3. J gave up 3 bases and V 6 bases, and 4 bases lay outside the gene matches. Per the germline V gene, CDR1 is MNHEY and CDR2 is SVGAGI.

This clone was counted a few times. The chain is built from TRBV5-1 and TRBJ2-1, with a weak D call TRBD2 (6 bases). CDR3 size: 13 residues. The V end was cut by 5 bases, the J end by 6 bases, with 12 bases between. CDR1 is SGHRS, CDR2 YFSETQ, per germline. The CDR3 sequence is CASRRGTSNEQFF. The CDR3 DNA reads as TGCGCCAGCAGACGGGGGACCAGCAATGAGCAGTTCTTC.

The chain carries TRBV5-1 and TRBJ1-4; D is uncertain. The germline V and J ends were trimmed by 3 bases and 3 bases, with 15 bases remaining between them. The CDR3 extends over 16 amino acids. CDR1 is SGHRS, CDR2 YFSETQ, per germline. CDR3 DNA sequence: TGCGCCAGCAGCTCCACCCACAGAACCCCTAATGAAAAACTGTTTTTT. Protein: CASSSTHRTPNEKLFF.

The V gene is TRBV18, the J gene TRBJ2-6, with 8 nucleotides matching TRBD1. The CDR3 length is 16 residues. V shed 7 bases and J 0 bases; nucleotides not matched to a gene: 5. Per germline, CDR1 KGHSH and CDR2 LQKENI. The CDR3 is CASYRTGSSGANVLTF. The CDR3 coding sequence is TGTGCCAGCTACCGGACAGGGAGCTCTGGGGCCAACGTCCTGACTTTC.

This chain connects TRBV7-2 to TRBJ1-2, with TRBD1 as a possible D gene (5 bases). V lost 4 bases and J lost 3, with 12 bases in between. The CDR3 covers 14 residues. Germline V lookup: CDR1 SGHTA, CDR2 FQGNSA. In DNA, the CDR3 is TGTGCCAGCAGCTCAGGGAATGACTACTATGGCTACACCTTC. Amino acids: CASSSGNDYYGYTF.

The J gene is TRBJ1-3, the V gene TRBV11-2; 8 bases align to TRBD1. The CDR3 totals 14 residues. Germline V gene lookup returns CDR1 SGHAT and CDR2 FQNNGV. After removal of 5 bases from V and 8 bases from J, the junction contained 8 bases not matched to a gene. CDR3 sequence: CASSPGQGGHTIYF. The DNA for the CDR3 is TGTGCCAGCAGCCCCGGACAGGGCGGTCACACCATATATTTT.

The chain recombines TRBV5-1 with TRBJ2-2; 9 bases map to TRBD2. This CDR3 is built from 16 residues. CDR1 is SGHRS and CDR2 is YFSETQ in the germline V gene. The V and J ends lost 0 bases and 1 base, in that order; junction bases with no gene match: 1. In nucleotides, the CDR3 is TGCGCCAGCAGCTTGGGACTAGCGGAGAACACCGGGGAGCTGTTTTTT. Translated: CASSLGLAENTGELFF.

The V and J genes are TRBV5-4 and TRBJ1-6, with 7 bases fitting TRBD1. CDR3 size: 16 residues. The germline V gene encodes CDR1 SGHNT and CDR2 YYREEE (reference sequence). V trimming: 0 bases; J trimming: 7 bases; junction bases outside the gene matches: 7. CDR3 DNA sequence: TGTGCCAGCAGCTTGGGACAGGGCGAAGGGAATTCACCCCTCCACTTT. Its protein product is CASSLGQGEGNSPLHF. Full variable domain (missing parts from reference TRBV5-4 and TRBJ1-6): ETGVTQSPTHLIKTRGQQVTLRCSSQSGHNTVSWYQQALGQGPQFIFQYYREEENGRGNFPPRFSGLQFPNYSSELNVNALELDDSALYLCASSLGQGEGNSPLHFGNGTRLTVT.

V gene TRBV30 combines with J gene TRBJ2-5, with 8 bases fitting TRBD1. The CDR3 sequence is 13 residues long. V trimming: 8 bases; J trimming: 4 bases; junction bases outside the gene matches: 9. The germline CDR1 and CDR2 sequences are GTSNPN and SVGIG (reference sequence). This CDR3 is CAHQSQGGETQYF. CDR3 DNA sequence: TGTGCCCACCAGTCACAGGGGGGAGAGACCCAGTACTTC.

The V call is TRBV30, the J call TRBJ1-3; D is uncertain. The CDR3 loop spans 12 amino acids. V was trimmed by 4 bases and J by 0 bases, leaving 4 bases between them. CDR1 is GTSNPN, CDR2 SVGIG, per germline (reference sequence). The CDR3 DNA is TGTGCCTGGACAGGCTCTGGAAACACCATATATTTT. This gives the protein CAWTGSGNTIYF.

The rearrangement links TRBV7-2 to TRBJ2-1; maybe TRBD2 (6 bases). Germline V gene lookup returns CDR1 SGHTA and CDR2 FQGNSA. The ends were cut back, 0 bases at V and 9 bases at J, with 18 bases in the middle. This CDR3 has 16 residues. The CDR3 DNA follows: TGTGCCAGCAGCTTAGCGTCTAGCGCCCTTTATCCTGAGCAGTTCTTC. Translation: CASSLASSALYPEQFF.

This sequence joins TRBV28 and TRBJ1-4; no definite D call. Per germline, CDR1 MDHEN and CDR2 SYDVKM. The CDR3 covers 14 residues. V was cut by 7 bases and J by 7 bases, with 16 bases left in between. CDR3 in DNA: TGTGCCAGCACCCCCACGGCGGTGATTGAAAAACTGTTTTTT. Translated: CASTPTAVIEKLFF.

The genes are TRBV19 and TRBJ1-1, with no clear D. Germline values: CDR1 LNHDA, CDR2 SQIVND (reference sequence). V was pared by 7 bases and J by 11 bases, with 20 bases between. The CDR3 loop spans 13 amino acids. CDR3 residues: CASTEGGGAGAFF. The CDR3 nucleotides read TGTGCCAGTACCGAGGGCGGAGGCGCGGGCGCTTTCTTT.

The V gene is TRBV7-9, the J gene TRBJ1-5; 7 nucleotides match TRBD1. Germline V gene sequence: CDR1 SEHNR, CDR2 FQNEAQ (reference sequence). The CDR3 loop spans 14 amino acids. Unmatched junction bases numbered 4, after V lost 4 bases and J lost 4 bases. The CDR3 DNA follows: TGTGCCAGCAGCTCACAGGGGCGGAATCAGCCCCAGCATTTT. It specifies CASSSQGRNQPQHF.

V gene TRBV19 combines with J gene TRBJ1-2; TRBD1 agrees at 8 bases. Germline V gives CDR1 LNHDA, CDR2 SQIVND (reference sequence). The CDR3 totals 16 residues. Unmatched junction bases numbered 11, after V lost 4 bases and J lost 4 bases. The CDR3 protein is CASSRRTGILSYGYTF. CDR3 nucleotide sequence: TGTGCCAGTAGTAGGAGGACAGGGATCCTCTCCTATGGCTACACCTTC.